This T cell receptor beta chain appears in the sequencing data of a study of blood T cell repertoires in COVID-19. The CDR3 extends over 17 amino acids. Per germline, CDR1 SGHRS and CDR2 YFSETQ. With 0 bases removed from V and 2 bases from J, the gap between germline ends came to 18 bases. Produced via immunoSEQ multiplex PCR; TCRdb's table is partial and in-frame only. Here the sample spans 80,000 or so clones, 70% to 90% being singletons. The clonotype comes from a man aged 55 to 70 with COVID-19, enrolled during active disease. Specimen: peripheral blood. This chain links TRBV5-1 with TRBJ2-7, with D possibly matching TRBD1 (6 bases). CDR3 in amino acids: CASSLDPTGSGTYEQYF. The DNA for the CDR3 is TGCGCCAGCAGCTTGGACCCTACAGGGTCGGGGACCTACGAGCAGTACTTC.